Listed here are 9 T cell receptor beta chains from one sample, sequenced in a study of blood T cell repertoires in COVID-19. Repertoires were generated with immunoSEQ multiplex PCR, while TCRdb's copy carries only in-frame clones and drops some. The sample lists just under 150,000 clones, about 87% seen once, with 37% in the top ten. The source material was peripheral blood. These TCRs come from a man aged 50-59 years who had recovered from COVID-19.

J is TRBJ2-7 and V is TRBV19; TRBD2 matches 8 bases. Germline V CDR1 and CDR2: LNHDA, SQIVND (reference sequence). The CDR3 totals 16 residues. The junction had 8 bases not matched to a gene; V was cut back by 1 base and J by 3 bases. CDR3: CASSIGGGTSIYEQYF. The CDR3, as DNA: TGTGCCAGTAGTATAGGAGGAGGGACTAGTATCTACGAGCAGTACTTC.

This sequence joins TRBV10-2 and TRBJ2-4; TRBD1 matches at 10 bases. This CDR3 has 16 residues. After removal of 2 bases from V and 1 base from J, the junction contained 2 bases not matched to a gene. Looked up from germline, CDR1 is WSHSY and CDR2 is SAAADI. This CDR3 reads CASSEDRGQAKNIQYF. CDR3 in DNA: TGCGCCAGCAGTGAGGACAGGGGGCAGGCCAAAAACATTCAGTACTTC.

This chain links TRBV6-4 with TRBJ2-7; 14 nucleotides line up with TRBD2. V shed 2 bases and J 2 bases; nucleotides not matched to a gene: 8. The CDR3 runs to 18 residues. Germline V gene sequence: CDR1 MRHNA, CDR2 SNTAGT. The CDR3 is CASSDAGTSGGMPYEQYF. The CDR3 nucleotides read TGTGCCAGCAGTGACGCCGGGACTAGCGGGGGTATGCCCTACGAGCAGTACTTC.

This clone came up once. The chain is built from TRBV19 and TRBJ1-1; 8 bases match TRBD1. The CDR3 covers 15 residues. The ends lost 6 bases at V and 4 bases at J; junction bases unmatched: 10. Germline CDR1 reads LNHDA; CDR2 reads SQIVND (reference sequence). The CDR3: CASSTRTGLGTEAFF. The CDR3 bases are TGTGCCAGTAGCACTCGGACAGGGTTGGGCACTGAAGCTTTCTTT.

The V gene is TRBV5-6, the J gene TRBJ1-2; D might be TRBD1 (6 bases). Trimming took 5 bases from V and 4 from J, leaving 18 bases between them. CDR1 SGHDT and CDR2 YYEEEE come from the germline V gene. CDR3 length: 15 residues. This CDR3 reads CASSPTRTGTYGYTF. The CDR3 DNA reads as TGTGCCAGCAGTCCCACGCGAACAGGGACCTATGGCTACACCTTC. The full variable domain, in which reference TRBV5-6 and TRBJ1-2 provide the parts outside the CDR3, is DAGVTQSPTHLIKTRGQQVTLRCSPKSGHDTVSWYQQALGQGPQFIFQYYEEEERQRGNFPDRFSGHQFPNYSSELNVNALLLGDSALYLCASSPTRTGTYGYTFGSGTRLTVV.

This chain's CDR3 is CASSPGRMNTEAFF. The CDR3 DNA reads as TGTGCCAGCAGCCCGGGGAGAATGAACACTGAAGCTTTCTTT. The chain couples TRBV11-2 to TRBJ1-1; D uncertain. Germline V gives CDR1 SGHAT, CDR2 FQNNGV. The CDR3 covers 14 residues. V was clipped by 5 bases and J by 0 bases, with 10 bases between them. The variable domain in full, completed from reference TRBV11-2 and TRBJ1-1, reads EAGVAQSPRYKIIEKRQSVAFWCNPISGHATLYWYQQILGQGPKLLIQFQNNGVVDDSQLPKDRFSAERLKGVDSTLKIQPAKLEDSAVYLCASSPGRMNTEAFFGQGTRLTVV.

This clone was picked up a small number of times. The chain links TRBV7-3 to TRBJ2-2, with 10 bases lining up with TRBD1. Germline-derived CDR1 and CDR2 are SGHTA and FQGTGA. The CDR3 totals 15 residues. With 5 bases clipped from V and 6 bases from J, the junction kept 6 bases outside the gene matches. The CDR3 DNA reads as TGTGCCAGCAGCAGACAGGGGGCGGACGCCGGGGAGCTGTTTTTT. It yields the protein CASSRQGADAGELFF.

CDR3 DNA sequence: TGTGCCAGCAGTGAAGGTTTAGGACAGGGTGTTTCACCCCTCCACTTT. Its protein product is CASSEGLGQGVSPLHF. This chain uses TRBV6-1 with TRBJ1-6; 8 nucleotides line up with TRBD1. The CDR3 has 16 residues. Germline CDR1 is MNHNS and CDR2 is SASEGT. The junction had 8 bases not matched to a gene; V was cut back by 1 base and J by 9 bases.

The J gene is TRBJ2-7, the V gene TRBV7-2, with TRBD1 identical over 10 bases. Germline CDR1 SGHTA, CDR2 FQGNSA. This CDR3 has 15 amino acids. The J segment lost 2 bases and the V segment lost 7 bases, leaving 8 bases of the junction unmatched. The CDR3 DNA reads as TGTGCCAGCACGCGTAGGACAGGGGGAACCTACGAGCAGTACTTC. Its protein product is CASTRRTGGTYEQYF.